The 13 T cell receptor beta chains reported below all come from one sample, sequenced in a study of T cell repertoires in cytomegalovirus infection. MiXCR was run by TCRdb on the reads, yielding one entry per CDR3 protein. The sample carries around 280,000 distinct CDR3 sequences, about 9.1% recorded once. Sequencing was performed on PBMCs. The receptors here all came from a human donor in good health (CMV status not recorded). Some clones in this sample may be carry-over from other donors' samples.

This clonotype was counted ten times or more. The chain links TRBV18 to TRBJ2-4, with 8 bases lining up with TRBD1. V lost 4 bases, J lost 6 bases, and 2 bases stayed unmatched. Germline CDR1 is KGHSH and CDR2 is LQKENI. This CDR3 has 13 residues. For the CDR3, the DNA is TGTGCCAGCTCACATGACAGGGGAAACATTCAGTACTTC. This encodes CASSHDRGNIQYF.

This clonotype has more than one count but fewer than ten. The rearrangement links TRBV7-2 to TRBJ1-1, with D hard to call. Looked up from germline, CDR1 is SGHTA and CDR2 is FQGNSA. The CDR3 has 12 residues. Deletions cut 3 bases from V and 4 bases from J, with 6 bases between. The DNA of the CDR3 is TGTGCCAGCAGCTTTCAGGCCACTGAAGCTTTCTTT. Translating gives CASSFQATEAFF.

In its sample, this clonotype was seen many times. The V gene is TRBV28, the J gene TRBJ2-1; 7 bases are shared with TRBD2. V dropped 5 bases and J dropped 2; count of bases not matched to a gene: 12. Germline assignment: CDR1 MDHEN and CDR2 SYDVKM. There are 17 residues in the CDR3. The CDR3 DNA reads TGTGCCAGCAGTCTCAGTTGGGGGGGGAACACCTACAATGAGCAGTTCTTC. Translation: CASSLSWGGNTYNEQFF. The full variable domain, its missing parts supplied by reference TRBV28 and TRBJ2-1, is DVKVTQSSRYLVKRTGEKVFLECVQDMDHENMFWYRQDPGLGLRLIYFSYDVKMKEKGDIPEGYSVSREKKERFSLILESASTNQTSMYLCASSLSWGGNTYNEQFFGPGTRLTVL.

The table lists this clonotype with many counts. The genes are TRBV15 and TRBJ2-5, with D possibly matching TRBD1 (5 bases). With 5 bases removed from V and 3 bases from J, the gap between germline ends came to 13 bases. This CDR3 spans 14 amino acids. Per the germline V gene, CDR1 is LNHNV and CDR2 is YYDKDF (reference sequence). The CDR3 sequence: CATSSPGREETQYF. The CDR3 DNA sequence: TGTGCCACCAGCTCCCCAGGCAGGGAAGAGACCCAGTACTTC.

The gene calls are TRBV10-3 and TRBJ2-4, with TRBD1 matching 7 bases. CDR3 size: 16 residues. CDR1 ENHRY and CDR2 SYGVKD come from the germline V gene. J gave up 0 bases and V 4 bases, and 6 bases lay outside the gene matches. The CDR3: CAISAGQSLAKNIQYF. CDR3 bases: TGTGCCATCAGTGCGGGACAGTCTCTAGCCAAAAACATTCAGTACTTC.

A word on this clonotype: Relative to the germline gene, one junction end is altered; a read error may explain this. This chain uses TRBV5-4 with TRBJ2-3; a weak D match, TRBD2 (6 bases). The germline V gene has CDR1 SGHNT and CDR2 YYREEE (reference sequence). The CDR3 consists of 15 residues. The CDR3 loop reads CASSLVGLRTDTQYF. CDR3 nucleotides: TGTGCCAGTAGCTTGGTGGGACTCCGCACAGATACGCAGTATTTT.

Many counts were recorded for this clonotype. The chain recombines TRBV10-3 with TRBJ1-1; D may be TRBD1 (5 bases). This CDR3 is 14 amino acids long. V was trimmed by 5 bases and J by 2 bases, leaving 12 bases between them. Germline CDR1 reads ENHRY; CDR2 reads SYGVKD. This chain's CDR3 is CAISPQGLNTEAFF. For the CDR3, the DNA is TGTGCCATCAGTCCCCAGGGACTTAACACTGAAGCTTTCTTT.

The V and J genes are TRBV29-1 and TRBJ2-2, with TRBD2 matching 13 bases. The CDR3 loop spans 15 amino acids. From germline, CDR1 is SQVTM and CDR2 ANQGSEA. Trimming cost V 7 bases and J 4 bases; bases outside gene matches: 6. The CDR3 DNA reads TGCAGCGCTAAAACTAGCGGGGGGGTCACCGGGGAGCTGTTTTTT. Its protein is CSAKTSGGVTGELFF.

There are many counts of this clonotype. The genes are TRBV6-5 and TRBJ1-5, with 7 nucleotides matching TRBD1. Looked up from germline, CDR1 is MNHEY and CDR2 is SVGAGI. The CDR3 consists of 15 residues. V lost 6 bases to trimming and J lost 7 bases; unmatched junction nucleotides: 12. The CDR3 region has the DNA TGTGCCAGCAGAAGTGACAGGGCCTCCCCGCAGCCCCAGCATTTT. As protein: CASRSDRASPQPQHF.

In its sample, this clonotype was seen many times. The V and J genes are TRBV19 and TRBJ1-1; no definite D call. The CDR3 has 12 amino acids. CDR1 is LNHDA and CDR2 is SQIVND in the germline V gene (reference sequence). Trimming stripped 4 bases from V and 8 bases from J, with 11 bases between. The CDR3, as DNA: TGTGCCAGTAGTAGAGAACCGGTGGAAGCTTTCTTT. This gives the protein CASSREPVEAFF.

The table lists this clonotype with many counts. The chain links TRBV12-3 or TRBV12-4 to TRBJ2-3; 8 bases match TRBD2. After removal of 5 bases from V and 2 bases from J, the junction contained 3 bases not matched to a gene. This CDR3 has 14 amino acids. The CDR3 reads CASSRSGATDTQYF. CDR3 coding DNA: TGTGCCAGCAGTCGTAGCGGGGCCACAGATACGCAGTATTTT.

This clonotype was found a few times. J is TRBJ2-2 and V is TRBV6-2 or TRBV6-3, with D possibly TRBD1 on 6 matching bases. Trimming stripped 8 bases from V and 1 base from J, with 14 bases between. CDR1 MNHEY and CDR2 SVGEGT come from the germline V gene. CDR3 length: 15 residues. CDR3 bases: TGTGCCAGCCTCGCAGGGGAAGTGAACACCGGGGAGCTGTTTTTT. This gives the protein CASLAGEVNTGELFF.

The chain links TRBV18 to TRBJ2-1; 9 bases agree with TRBD1. Germline trimming cut 3 bases from V and 6 bases from J; bases unmatched to any gene: 3. Germline values: CDR1 KGHSH, CDR2 LQKENI. CDR3 length: 14 residues. The CDR3 reads CASSPGTGFNEQFF. The DNA for the CDR3 is TGTGCCAGCTCACCCGGGACAGGGTTCAATGAGCAGTTCTTC.